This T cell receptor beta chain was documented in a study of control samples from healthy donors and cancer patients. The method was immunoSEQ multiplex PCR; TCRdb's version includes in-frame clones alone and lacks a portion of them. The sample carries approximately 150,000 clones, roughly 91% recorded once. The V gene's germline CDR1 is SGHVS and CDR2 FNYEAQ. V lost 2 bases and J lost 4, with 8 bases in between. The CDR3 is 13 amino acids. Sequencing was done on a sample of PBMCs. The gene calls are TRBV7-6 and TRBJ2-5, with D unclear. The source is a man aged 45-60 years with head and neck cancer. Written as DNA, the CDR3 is TGTGCCAGCAGCTTATTTGGCGGAGAGACCCAGTACTTC. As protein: CASSLFGGETQYF.